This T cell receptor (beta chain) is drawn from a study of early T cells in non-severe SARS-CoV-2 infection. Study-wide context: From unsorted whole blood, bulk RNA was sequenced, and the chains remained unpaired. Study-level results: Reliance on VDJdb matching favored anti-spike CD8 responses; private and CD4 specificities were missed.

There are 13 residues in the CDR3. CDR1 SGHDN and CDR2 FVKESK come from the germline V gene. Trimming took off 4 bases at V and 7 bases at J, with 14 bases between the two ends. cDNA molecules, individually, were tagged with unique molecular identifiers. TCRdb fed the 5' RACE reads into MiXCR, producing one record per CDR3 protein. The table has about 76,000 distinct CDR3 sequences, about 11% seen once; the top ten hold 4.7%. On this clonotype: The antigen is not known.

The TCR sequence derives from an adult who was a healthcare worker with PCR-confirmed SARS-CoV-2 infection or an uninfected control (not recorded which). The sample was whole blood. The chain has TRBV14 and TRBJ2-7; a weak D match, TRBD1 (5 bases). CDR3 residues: CASSLALDSEQYF. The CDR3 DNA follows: TGTGCCAGCAGCCTAGCACTCGACAGTGAGCAGTACTTC.